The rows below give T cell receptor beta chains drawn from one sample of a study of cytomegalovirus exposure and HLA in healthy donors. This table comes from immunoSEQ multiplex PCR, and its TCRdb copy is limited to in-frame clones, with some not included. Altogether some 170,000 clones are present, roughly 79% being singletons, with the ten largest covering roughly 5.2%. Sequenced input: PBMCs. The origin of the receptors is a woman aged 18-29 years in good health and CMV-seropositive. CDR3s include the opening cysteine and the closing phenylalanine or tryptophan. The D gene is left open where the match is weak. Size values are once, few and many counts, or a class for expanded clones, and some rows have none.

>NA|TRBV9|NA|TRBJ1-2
TGTGCCAGCAGCCTCGGGGGAGTAAACTATGGCTACACCTTC
CASSLGGVNYGYTF
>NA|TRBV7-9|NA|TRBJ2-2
TGTGCCAGCAGCTTAGGATCCCGGACAGCTAACACCGGGGAGCTGTTTTTT
CASSLGSRTANTGELFF
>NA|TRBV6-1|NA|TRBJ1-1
TGTGCCAACAGTAGTTTCACAATACCGAACACTGAAGCTTTCTTT
CANSSFTIPNTEAFF
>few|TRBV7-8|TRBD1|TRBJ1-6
TGTGCCAGCAGCCAGACAGGGGGAGTTAATTCACCCCTCCACTTT
CASSQTGGVNSPLHF
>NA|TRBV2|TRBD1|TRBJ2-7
TGTGCCAGCAGTGACTGGGACAGGGATCCGCACGAGCAGTACTTC
CASSDWDRDPHEQYF
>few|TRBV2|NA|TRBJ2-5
TGTGCCAGCACCCGGGACAATGCAGAGACCCAGTACTTC
CASTRDNAETQYF
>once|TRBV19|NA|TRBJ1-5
TGTGCCAGTAGTATATGGCAGGCGAGCAATCAGCCCCAGCATTTT
CASSIWQASNQPQHF
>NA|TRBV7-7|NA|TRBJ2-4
TGTGCTAGCAGCCCGAAAAACATTCAGTACTTC
CASSPKNIQYF
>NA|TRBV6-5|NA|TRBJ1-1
TGTGCCACCTTCGGGGGAAACACTGAAGCTTTCTTT
CATFGGNTEAFF
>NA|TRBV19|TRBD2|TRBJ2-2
TGTGCCAGTAAGGGACTAGCGGGCGACACCGGGGAGCTGTTTTTT
CASKGLAGDTGELFF
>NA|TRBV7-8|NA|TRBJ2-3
TGTGCCAGCAGCCCGTGGACTAGCACAGATACGCAGTATTTT
CASSPWTSTDTQYF
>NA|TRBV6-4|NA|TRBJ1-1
TGTGCCAGCAAGGACACCTCTAACACTGAAGCTTTCTTT
CASKDTSNTEAFF
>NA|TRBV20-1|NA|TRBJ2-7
TGCAGTGCTAGAGAGGACACCGAGCAGTACTTC
CSAREDTEQYF
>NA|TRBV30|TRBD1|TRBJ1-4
TGTGCCTGGAGTGCGGGGCAGGGGGATGAAAAACTGTTTTTT
CAWSAGQGDEKLFF
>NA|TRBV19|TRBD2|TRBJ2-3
TGTGCCAGTAGTACAACCGGGACTAACACAGATACGCAGTATTTT
CASSTTGTNTDTQYF
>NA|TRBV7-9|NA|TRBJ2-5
TGTGCCAGCAGCTTAGTAGGGAGCGAGACCCAGTACTTC
CASSLVGSETQYF
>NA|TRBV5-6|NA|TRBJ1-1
TGTGCCAGCAGCTTGGTTCTCACTGAAGCTTTCTTT
CASSLVLTEAFF
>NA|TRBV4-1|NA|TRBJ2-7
TGCGCCAGCAGCCAAGATCAGGAGGCCCCGATCGAGCAGTACTTC
CASSQDQEAPIEQYF
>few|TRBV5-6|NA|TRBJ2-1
TGTGCCAGCAGCTTCATCAATGAGCAGTTCTTC
CASSFINEQFF
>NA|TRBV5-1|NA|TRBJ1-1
TGCGCCAGCAGCCCAACCGGGGGGGCCTTGGGCACTGAAGCTTTCTTT
CASSPTGGALGTEAFF
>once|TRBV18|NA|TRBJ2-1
TGTGCCAGCTCACCACCTTCGGAAGCGCGTGAGCAGTTCTTC
CASSPPSEAREQFF
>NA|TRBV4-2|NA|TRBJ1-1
TGTGCCAGCAGCCAAGCTGGGGGGGGACCCACTGAAGCTTTCTTT
CASSQAGGGPTEAFF
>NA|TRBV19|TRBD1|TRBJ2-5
TGTGCCAGTACCCCCGCGGGACAGGGGAATCAAGAGACCCAGTACTTC
CASTPAGQGNQETQYF
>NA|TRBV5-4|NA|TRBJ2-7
TGTGCCAGCAGCTTGATGGGCCATGTCTCCTACGAGCAGTACTTC
CASSLMGHVSYEQYF
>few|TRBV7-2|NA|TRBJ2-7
TGTGCCAGCAGCTTAGTTTCGGTTTACGAGCAGTACTTC
CASSLVSVYEQYF